The 22 T cell receptor beta chains presented below share a single source sample, sequenced in a study of STAT5B mutations in CD4+ large granular lymphocyte leukemia. TCRdb keeps only in-frame clones here, not all; method: immunoSEQ multiplex PCR. Of roughly 46,000 clones listed, around 81% are singletons. The specimen sequenced was CD4+ T cells from blood buffy coats. The origin of the receptors is a human donor in good health.

V is TRBV6-1 and J is TRBJ2-1; D not certain. V was trimmed by 8 bases and J by 4 bases, leaving 18 bases between them. CDR3 length: 15 amino acids. CDR1 and CDR2 (germline): MNHNS, SASEGT. CDR3 nucleotides: TGTGCCAGCCTGGGAAGGTACGGTGGATACAATGAGCAGTTCTTC. Residues: CASLGRYGGYNEQFF.

V and J are TRBV2 and TRBJ1-5; D might be TRBD1 (6 bases). The V and J ends lost 7 bases and 2 bases respectively, with 18 bases between them. The length of the CDR3 is 16 residues. CDR1 and CDR2 (germline): SNHLY, FYNNEI. The CDR3 is CASTQGPGGGNQPQHF. The CDR3 region has the DNA TGTGCCAGCACGCAGGGGCCGGGTGGTGGCAATCAGCCCCAGCATTTT.

This clone was counted once. V usage is TRBV27 and J usage is TRBJ2-2; no clear D gene. Germline V gene data show CDR1 as MNHEY and CDR2 as SMNVEV (reference sequence). This CDR3 has 14 residues. V was trimmed by 4 bases and J by 11 bases, leaving 17 bases between them. Here the CDR3 reads CASSSSFVPRELFF. CDR3 nucleotide sequence: TGTGCCAGCAGTTCCTCCTTTGTGCCGAGAGAGCTGTTTTTT.

The rearrangement uses TRBV11-3 and TRBJ2-2, with D hard to call. Per the germline V gene, CDR1 is SGHNT and CDR2 is YENEEA. Trimming removed 2 bases from V and 7 bases from J, with 11 bases in between. The CDR3 loop spans 14 amino acids. CDR3 nucleotides: TGTGCCAGCAGCTTAAGGGTGGGGTTCGGGGAGCTGTTTTTT. Translating it yields CASSLRVGFGELFF.

The gene calls are TRBV6-5 and TRBJ2-1; tentative D call: TRBD2 (6 bases). The CDR3 spans 13 residues. V dropped 5 bases and J dropped 6 bases, with 11 bases sitting between them. Germline values: CDR1 MNHEY, CDR2 SVGAGI. CDR3 residues: CASSTLGGNEQFF. The DNA of the CDR3 is TGTGCCAGCAGTACCCTCGGGGGCAATGAGCAGTTCTTC.

The chain uses TRBV11-3 and TRBJ2-2; D is unresolved. The V end was cut by 7 bases, the J end by 4 bases, with 13 bases between. The CDR3 has 14 amino acids. CDR1 and CDR2 from the germline V gene are SGHNT and YENEEA. Here the CDR3 DNA reads TGTGCCAGCAACGAGGTGCGGTTCACCGGGGAGCTGTTTTTT. Translating it yields CASNEVRFTGELFF.

The chain couples TRBV5-5 to TRBJ1-1, with D possibly matching TRBD1 (6 bases). CDR3 length equals 14 residues. The germline CDR1 and CDR2 sequences are SGHKS and YYEKEE (reference sequence). V was shortened by 0 bases and J by 4 bases, with 10 bases between the two germline ends. CDR3: CASSLAEGGTEAFF. CDR3 DNA: TGTGCCAGCAGCTTGGCCGAGGGGGGCACTGAAGCTTTCTTT.

This sequence joins TRBV5-1 and TRBJ2-5; TRBD1 matches at 8 bases. The CDR3 totals 15 residues. J was trimmed by 5 bases and V by 0 bases; bases with no gene match: 6. The germline CDR1 and CDR2 sequences are SGHRS and YFSETQ. CDR3 protein: CASSLGTGSKETQYF. CDR3 nucleotides: TGCGCCAGCAGCTTGGGGACAGGGTCGAAGGAGACCCAGTACTTC.

This sequence joins TRBV5-4 and TRBJ2-1, with D uncertain. The CDR3 extends over 13 amino acids. Germline CDR1 and CDR2: SGHNT and YYREEE (reference sequence). V lost 2 bases, J lost 4 bases, and 7 bases lay in between. The CDR3 DNA reads as TGTGCCAGCAGCTTATTCATTTACAATGAGCAGTTCTTC. It yields the protein CASSLFIYNEQFF.

V and J are TRBV29-1 and TRBJ1-1; a weak D match, TRBD1 (6 bases). V was trimmed by 5 bases and J by 4 bases, leaving 17 bases between them. The germline CDR1 and CDR2 sequences are SQVTM and ANQGSEA. This CDR3 region has 14 residues. This CDR3 reads CSVSKGGLSTEAFF. CDR3 bases: TGCAGCGTTTCTAAGGGGGGGCTGAGCACTGAAGCTTTCTTT.

This chain connects TRBV6-5 to TRBJ2-5; tentatively, D is TRBD1 (5 bases). Germline V lookup: CDR1 MNHEY, CDR2 SVGAGI. This CDR3 contains 14 residues. V was trimmed by 6 bases and J by 7 bases, leaving 18 bases between them. The CDR3 DNA is TGTGCCAGCAGGATACAGGTGGATATGGGGACCCAGTACTTC. Translating gives CASRIQVDMGTQYF.

This clone came up once. The gene calls are TRBV10-1 and TRBJ2-3; 8 bases match TRBD1. Germline CDR1 WNHNN, CDR2 SYGVQD (reference sequence). V lost 3 bases to trimming and J lost 4 bases; unmatched junction nucleotides: 6. CDR3 size: 15 residues. CDR3 sequence (DNA): TGCGCCAGCAGTGAAGCCCCGACAGGGGCAGATACGCAGTATTTT. Translated: CASSEAPTGADTQYF.

Turning to this clone: Other DNA sequences in the sample encode the same CDR3. The rearrangement uses TRBV5-1 and TRBJ2-1, with TRBD2 identical over 13 bases. Germline CDR1 SGHRS, CDR2 YFSETQ. This CDR3 comprises 15 residues. V shed 4 bases and J 7 bases; nucleotides not matched to a gene: 5. This chain's CDR3 is CASSLLAGGLNEQFF. The CDR3 nucleotides are TGCGCCAGCAGCCTACTAGCGGGAGGGCTAAATGAGCAGTTCTTC.

The CDR3 reads CASSPGGGRYTEAFF. The CDR3, as DNA: TGTGCCAGCAGCCCTGGGGGGGGACGGTACACTGAAGCTTTCTTT. This rearrangement joins TRBV7-3 to TRBJ1-1, with TRBD1 as a possible D gene (5 bases). Germline V gives CDR1 SGHTA, CDR2 FQGTGA. The CDR3 is made up of 15 amino acids. V was cut by 5 bases and J by 3 bases, with 16 bases left in between.

The chain uses TRBV5-1 and TRBJ2-7; D gene unclear. Germline CDR1 is SGHRS and CDR2 is YFSETQ. Trimming cost V 0 bases and J 2 bases, with 12 bases left between them. The CDR3 is made up of 15 amino acids. CDR3 DNA: TGCGCCAGCAGCTTGGATTGGCAGAAGACCTACGAGCAGTACTTC. It specifies CASSLDWQKTYEQYF.

The genes are TRBV9 and TRBJ2-1; perhaps D is TRBD1 or TRBD2 (6 bases each). Germline values: CDR1 SGDLS, CDR2 YYNGEE. The V end was cut by 3 bases, the J end by 12 bases, with 19 bases between. The CDR3 is made up of 14 amino acids. The CDR3 region has the DNA TGTGCCAGCAGCGGGGGGAACAGGGAGGTTTTGCAGTTCTTC. This encodes CASSGGNREVLQFF.

The chain is built from TRBV6-5 and TRBJ1-2; D possibly corresponds to TRBD1 (6 bases). Germline values: CDR1 MNHEY, CDR2 SVGAGI. The CDR3 has 12 residues. Trimming shortened V by 5 bases and J by 4 bases, and 8 bases separated the two germline ends. The CDR3 loop is CASSEQGYGYTF. The DNA of the CDR3 is TGTGCCAGCAGTGAACAGGGCTATGGCTACACCTTC.

J is TRBJ2-3 and V is TRBV2; TRBD1 or TRBD2 may be the D gene (6 bases each). The CDR3 extends over 16 amino acids. Germline V lookup: CDR1 SNHLY, CDR2 FYNNEI. V lost 9 bases and J lost 4, with 23 bases in between. The CDR3 region has the DNA TGTGCCAGAAAAGTTTTCGAGGGGGGAGATGCAGATACGCAGTATTTT. Translated: CARKVFEGGDADTQYF. Drawing the rest from reference TRBV2 and TRBJ2-3, the complete variable domain is EPEVTQTPSHQVTQMGQEVILRCVPISNHLYFYWYRQILGQKVEFLVSFYNNEISEKSEIFDDQFSVERPDGSNFTLKIRSTKLEDSAMYFCARKVFEGGDADTQYFGPGTRLTVL.

The chain has TRBV6-5 and TRBJ1-2, with 8 bases fitting TRBD1. The CDR3 sequence is 16 residues long. Losses at the gene ends were 2 bases for V and 0 bases for J; bases not matched to a gene: 5. Germline V gives CDR1 MNHEY, CDR2 SVGAGI. The DNA for the CDR3 is TGTGCCAGCAGTTACGCCCAGGGGGCGGCTAACTATGGCTACACCTTC. Protein product: CASSYAQGAANYGYTF.

This clone is a singleton in its sample. The chain joins TRBV7-2 to TRBJ2-7, with 9 bases lining up with TRBD1. V was clipped by 8 bases and J by 2 bases; unmatched bases: 10. Germline V gene data show CDR1 as SGHTA and CDR2 as FQGNSA. This CDR3 region has 15 residues. The CDR3 coding sequence is TGTGCCAGCCGTTTCCGGGACAGGGACACCTACGAGCAGTACTTC. It is translated as CASRFRDRDTYEQYF.

V is TRBV7-9 and J is TRBJ1-2; D perhaps matches TRBD1 (5 bases). Germline V gene data show CDR1 as SEHNR and CDR2 as FQNEAQ (reference sequence). The V and J ends lost 3 bases and 8 bases respectively, with 10 bases between them. The CDR3 totals 12 residues. The CDR3 sequence: CASSLGRDGYTF. CDR3 coding DNA: TGTGCCAGCAGCTTGGGTAGGGACGGCTACACCTTC.

The genes are TRBV11-2 and TRBJ2-3; D gene unclear. CDR1 is SGHAT, CDR2 FQNNGV, per germline. V dropped 1 base and J dropped 2 bases, with 16 bases sitting between them. The CDR3 extends over 17 amino acids. The CDR3 loop is CASSLVGLGIVTDTQYF. The CDR3 region has the DNA TGTGCCAGCAGCTTAGTTGGTCTGGGCATTGTCACAGATACGCAGTATTTT.